Each of the 25 T cell receptor beta chains below was sequenced from the same sample in a study of CD8+ T cells in alopecia areata. Sequencing templates came from extracted RNA that was reverse transcribed into cDNA. Some clones are missing from TCRdb's copy, which holds only in-frame ones; the method was immunoSEQ multiplex PCR. The sample lists roughly 25,000 clones, 52% occurring once. The sample comprised NKG2D-high CD8+ T cells sorted from blood. Every receptor here comes from a human donor with alopecia areata.

V and J are TRBV13 and TRBJ2-1; D uncertain. V was clipped by 1 base and J by 4 bases, with 17 bases between them. The CDR3 loop spans 17 amino acids. Germline loops: CDR1 PRHDT, CDR2 FYEKMQ (reference sequence). As DNA, the CDR3 is TGTGCCAGCAGCTTAGAAGGGTTTGGCGGAGAGTACAATGAGCAGTTCTTC. The encoded protein is CASSLEGFGGEYNEQFF. Full variable domain (missing parts from reference TRBV13 and TRBJ2-1): AAGVIQSPRHLIKEKRETATLKCYPIPRHDTVYWYQQGPGQDPQFLISFYEKMQSDKGSIPDRFSAQQFSDYHSELNMSSLELGDSALYFCASSLEGFGGEYNEQFFGPGTRLTVL.

This clone came up a few times. The rearrangement links TRBV29-1 to TRBJ1-2; D is unresolved. The CDR3 is 12 amino acids. Germline CDR1 and CDR2: SQVTM and ANQGSEA. Trimming took 4 bases from V and 4 from J, leaving 10 bases between them. CDR3 region: CSVVVRPYGYTF. In nucleotides, the CDR3 is TGCAGCGTTGTCGTGAGGCCCTATGGCTACACCTTC.

The chain couples TRBV4-1 to TRBJ2-5, with D tentatively TRBD1 or TRBD2 (5 bases each). Between the trimmed V and J ends, which lost 4 bases and 4 bases, there was a span of 16 bases. The CDR3 runs 15 residues. The germline V gene has CDR1 MGHRA and CDR2 YSYEKL. CDR3 in amino acids: CASSPLPRDGETQYF. CDR3 nucleotide sequence: TGCGCCAGCAGCCCCCTTCCCCGGGACGGAGAGACCCAGTACTTC.

The rearrangement joins TRBV11-2 to TRBJ2-7, with D perhaps TRBD1 (6 bases). V lost 6 bases, J lost 3 bases, and 27 bases lay in between. The CDR3 spans 18 residues. Germline values: CDR1 SGHAT, CDR2 FQNNGV. CDR3 protein: CASRFRGNPPPPFYEQYF. The CDR3 DNA reads as TGTGCCAGCAGATTCAGGGGAAACCCTCCACCTCCTTTCTACGAGCAGTACTTC.

The rearrangement links TRBV9 to TRBJ1-2; TRBD1 matches 8 bases. The V gene's germline CDR1 is SGDLS and CDR2 YYNGEE. The CDR3 spans 13 residues. Trimming removed 3 bases from V and 2 bases from J; junction bases left unmatched: 0. The chain's CDR3 is CASSDRGNYGYTF. For the CDR3, the DNA is TGTGCCAGCAGCGACAGGGGGAACTATGGCTACACCTTC. The whole variable domain, filled in from reference TRBV9 and TRBJ1-2, reads DSGVTQTPKHLITATGQRVTLRCSPRSGDLSVYWYQQSLDQGLQFLIQYYNGEERAKGNILERFSAQQFPDLHSELNLSSLELGDSALYFCASSDRGNYGYTFGSGTRLTVV.

The gene calls are TRBV11-2 and TRBJ2-1; 8 nucleotides align to TRBD2. V lost 7 bases to trimming and J lost 7 bases; unmatched junction nucleotides: 9. The CDR3 length is 14 residues. Germline CDR1 SGHAT, CDR2 FQNNGV. In nucleotides, the CDR3 is TGTGCCAGCAAAGGACTAGCACCTACTAATGAGCAGTTCTTC. It is translated as CASKGLAPTNEQFF.

The chain combines TRBV13 with TRBJ2-6, with TRBD2 matching 8 bases. V lost 4 bases and J lost 1; bases outside the gene matches: 6. This CDR3 comprises 17 residues. Per the germline V gene, CDR1 is PRHDT and CDR2 is FYEKMQ (reference sequence). DNA of the CDR3: TGTGCCAGCAGCTACCAGGGGACTAGGTCTGGGGCCAACGTCCTGACTTTC. Protein sequence: CASSYQGTRSGANVLTF.

The chain combines TRBV4-1 with TRBJ2-2; TRBD2 matches at 10 bases. Germline trimming cut 3 bases from V and 6 bases from J; bases unmatched to any gene: 10. The CDR3 length is 17 residues. Germline V CDR1 and CDR2: MGHRA, YSYEKL. CDR3 sequence reads: CASSQAWPSGRSGELFF. The CDR3 DNA sequence: TGCGCCAGCAGCCAGGCATGGCCTAGCGGGAGATCCGGGGAGCTGTTTTTT.

This clone counts as medium-sized. CDR3 loop: CASSLSTSGDPYEQYF. The CDR3 bases are TGCGCCAGCAGTCTTTCGACTAGCGGCGACCCCTACGAGCAGTACTTC. The rearrangement links TRBV23-1 to TRBJ2-7; 9 bases are shared with TRBD2. TRBV23-1 is annotated as an ORF whose role is uncertain. V lost 4 bases to trimming and J lost 2 bases; unmatched junction nucleotides: 9. This CDR3 spans 16 amino acids.

The V gene is TRBV7-2, the J gene TRBJ2-3; TRBD2 agrees at 11 bases. This CDR3 is built from 16 residues. V gave up 5 bases and J gave up 6 bases; unmatched junction bases: 10. Germline-derived CDR1 and CDR2 are SGHTA and FQGNSA. CDR3 sequence reads: CASSIGTSGPWDTQYF. CDR3 nucleotides: TGTGCCAGCAGCATTGGGACTAGCGGACCCTGGGATACGCAGTATTTT.

This clone was detected a few times. The chain uses TRBV13 and TRBJ1-1; TRBD1 agrees at 10 bases. Germline-derived CDR1 and CDR2 are PRHDT and FYEKMQ (reference sequence). The trim removed 5 bases at V and 0 bases at J, leaving 3 bases unmatched. The CDR3 totals 15 residues. The CDR3 bases are TGTGCCAGCAGCACCGGGACAGGGGTGAACACTGAAGCTTTCTTT. Encoded protein: CASSTGTGVNTEAFF.

V gene TRBV28 combines with J gene TRBJ2-3, with a possible D match to TRBD2 (6 bases). This CDR3 comprises 13 residues. V lost 3 bases and J lost 3, with 7 bases in between. Germline values: CDR1 MDHEN, CDR2 SYDVKM. The chain's CDR3 is CASSFGGTDTQYF. As DNA, the CDR3 is TGTGCCAGCAGTTTCGGGGGAACAGATACGCAGTATTTT.

The chain joins TRBV27 to TRBJ1-5, with D possibly matching TRBD1 (6 bases). V shed 6 bases and J shed 5 bases, with 11 bases lying between them. The germline V gene has CDR1 MNHEY and CDR2 SMNVEV (reference sequence). The CDR3 covers 13 residues. The CDR3 reads CASSHGQYQPQHF. The CDR3, as DNA: TGTGCCAGCAGCCACGGACAGTATCAGCCCCAGCATTTT.

The table lists this clone with a few counts. The V gene is TRBV28, the J gene TRBJ2-2; no clear D gene. The CDR3 has 11 amino acids. Trimming shortened V by 2 bases and J by 6 bases, and 1 base separated the two germline ends. CDR1 MDHEN and CDR2 SYDVKM come from the germline V gene. CDR3 residues: CASSLPGELFF. Here the CDR3 DNA reads TGTGCCAGCAGTTTACCCGGGGAGCTGTTTTTT.

By its share, this clone is medium-sized. The gene calls are TRBV14 and TRBJ2-1; 9 positions match TRBD1. Germline V CDR1 and CDR2: SGHDN, FVKESK. With 0 bases clipped from V and 6 bases from J, the junction kept 3 bases outside the gene matches. There are 15 residues in the CDR3. This chain's CDR3 is CASSQEWDRANEQFF. The CDR3 DNA is TGTGCCAGCAGCCAAGAGTGGGACAGGGCCAATGAGCAGTTCTTC.

The genes are TRBV27 and TRBJ2-6; D is unclear. V was cut by 5 bases and J by 10 bases, with 9 bases left in between. CDR1 and CDR2 from the germline V gene are MNHEY and SMNVEV (reference sequence). This CDR3 is 12 amino acids long. DNA for the CDR3: TGTGCCAGCAGTGACCGGCCGAACGTCCTGACTTTC. Protein: CASSDRPNVLTF. The variable domain in full, completed from reference TRBV27 and TRBJ2-6, reads EAQVTQNPRYLITVTGKKLTVTCSQNMNHEYMSWYRQDPGLGLRQIYYSMNVEVTDKGDVPEGYKVSRKEKRNFPLILESPSPNQTSLYFCASSDRPNVLTFGAGSRLTVL.

The rearrangement uses TRBV14 and TRBJ1-2; no firm D call. V was clipped by 3 bases and J by 7 bases, with 12 bases between them. Per the germline V gene, CDR1 is SGHDN and CDR2 is FVKESK. The CDR3 sequence is 13 residues long. CDR3 loop: CASSQGWKGGYTF. The CDR3 DNA reads as TGTGCCAGCAGCCAGGGCTGGAAGGGTGGCTACACCTTC.

This clone has a single count. This sequence joins TRBV27 and TRBJ2-3; 10 bases are shared with TRBD2. With 0 bases clipped from V and 2 bases from J, the junction kept 5 bases outside the gene matches. The CDR3 spans 17 residues. Germline assignment: CDR1 MNHEY and CDR2 SMNVEV (reference sequence). The CDR3 spells CASSLSGLAAFTDTQYF. CDR3 DNA sequence: TGTGCCAGCAGTTTATCTGGACTAGCGGCCTTCACAGATACGCAGTATTTT.

This chain links TRBV9 with TRBJ2-1; D not resolved. Between the trimmed V and J ends, which lost 2 bases and 7 bases, there was a span of 7 bases. CDR1 and CDR2 from the germline V gene are SGDLS and YYNGEE. The CDR3 loop spans 12 amino acids. The CDR3, as DNA: TGTGCCAGCAGCGTCAACCCTAATGAGCAGTTCTTC. Amino acid sequence: CASSVNPNEQFF.

The chain uses TRBV11-2 and TRBJ2-1; maybe TRBD2 (5 bases). V was shortened by 2 bases and J by 6 bases, with 17 bases between the two germline ends. The CDR3 extends over 16 amino acids. Germline assignment: CDR1 SGHAT and CDR2 FQNNGV. CDR3 loop: CASSLTRRAVGNEQFF. The CDR3 DNA sequence: TGTGCCAGCAGCTTAACTAGACGGGCGGTGGGCAATGAGCAGTTCTTC.

The chain is built from TRBV7-9 and TRBJ2-7; a possible D gene is TRBD2 (5 bases). The CDR3 length is 15 residues. Germline V lookup: CDR1 SEHNR, CDR2 FQNEAQ (reference sequence). Trimming left V 1 base short and J 1 base short, with 11 bases between. The CDR3 nucleotides read TGTGCCAGCAGCTTAGAGGGAGCTCCTTCCTACGAGCAGTACTTC. It codes for CASSLEGAPSYEQYF.

V is TRBV28 and J is TRBJ2-3; the D gene is possibly TRBD2 (5 bases). Trimming pared 6 bases from V and 0 bases from J, leaving 13 bases between. This CDR3 region has 15 residues. In germline, CDR1 is MDHEN, CDR2 SYDVKM. For the CDR3, the DNA is TGTGCCAGCAGGGCTGTGGGAGTTAGCACAGATACGCAGTATTTT. This sequence encodes CASRAVGVSTDTQYF. Full variable domain (outside the CDR3, taken from reference TRBV28 and TRBJ2-3): DVKVTQSSRYLVKRTGEKVFLECVQDMDHENMFWYRQDPGLGLRLIYFSYDVKMKEKGDIPEGYSVSREKKERFSLILESASTNQTSMYLCASRAVGVSTDTQYFGPGTRLTVL.

The rearrangement joins TRBV16 to TRBJ2-7; no clear D gene. Germline V CDR1 and CDR2: KGHSY, FQNENV. Trimming removed 2 bases from V and 3 bases from J, with 11 bases in between. This CDR3 spans 14 amino acids. The chain's CDR3 is CASSQRVRGYEQYF. The CDR3 coding sequence is TGTGCCAGCAGCCAACGGGTCAGAGGCTACGAGCAGTACTTC.

This clone came up a few times. Other DNA sequences in this sample translate to the same CDR3. V is TRBV5-6 and J is TRBJ2-7; D is undetermined. Germline CDR1 SGHDT, CDR2 YYEEEE. With 4 bases removed from V and 4 bases from J, the gap between germline ends came to 6 bases. The CDR3 totals 11 residues. CDR3 nucleotide sequence: TGTGCCAGCAGCCTAGGTTACGAGCAGTACTTC. This gives the protein CASSLGYEQYF.

This chain joins TRBV28 and TRBJ2-7; 12 bases match TRBD2. V lost 4 bases to trimming and J lost 3 bases; unmatched junction nucleotides: 16. This CDR3 has 19 residues. Germline lookup yields CDR1 MDHEN and CDR2 SYDVKM. The CDR3 nucleotides read TGTGCCAGCAGTTCCTCGGACTGGGCTAGCGGGAGGGCGGGCTACGAGCAGTACTTC. Its translation: CASSSSDWASGRAGYEQYF. The full variable domain, rest sourced from reference TRBV28 and TRBJ2-7, is DVKVTQSSRYLVKRTGEKVFLECVQDMDHENMFWYRQDPGLGLRLIYFSYDVKMKEKGDIPEGYSVSREKKERFSLILESASTNQTSMYLCASSSSDWASGRAGYEQYFGPGTRLTVT.